The 3 T cell receptor beta chains below all came from one sample that was sequenced in a study of shared clonotypes between healthy human individuals. Data came from immunoSEQ multiplex PCR; TCRdb stores just in-frame clones and leaves some out. The sample carries about 1.5 million clones, 98% recorded once. Sequencing used naive CD4+ T cells sorted from blood. The subset is: CD45RA+ positively selected. These receptors all come from a man aged 25 to 40 in good health.

V gene TRBV6-1 combines with J gene TRBJ2-7; 8 bases match TRBD2. The CDR3 covers 13 residues. The junction had 7 bases not matched to a gene; V was cut back by 10 bases and J by 2 bases. Germline V gene data show CDR1 as MNHNS and CDR2 as SASEGT. CDR3 nucleotide sequence: TGTGCCACTACCCTAGCGGGCCCCTACGAGCAGTACTTC. Its protein product is CATTLAGPYEQYF.

The chain is built from TRBV6-5 and TRBJ2-7; maybe TRBD1 (5 bases). Trimming pared 4 bases from V and 3 bases from J, leaving 13 bases between. Germline CDR1 MNHEY, CDR2 SVGAGI. The CDR3 consists of 14 residues. The CDR3 spells CASSFQGFGYEQYF. CDR3 nucleotide sequence: TGTGCCAGCAGTTTTCAGGGTTTCGGCTACGAGCAGTACTTC.

Worth noting for this clone: The sample contains more than one DNA sequence encoding this CDR3. This chain connects TRBV27 to TRBJ2-7; 7 bases align to TRBD1. The CDR3 runs 14 residues. Trimming removed 3 bases from V and 2 bases from J; junction bases left unmatched: 4. CDR1 MNHEY and CDR2 SMNVEV come from the germline V gene (reference sequence). In DNA form, the CDR3 reads TGTGCCAGCAGTTTGAGGCAGGGGGCCTACGAGCAGTACTTC. The encoded protein is CASSLRQGAYEQYF.